This T cell receptor beta chain was obtained from a study of blood T cell repertoires in COVID-19. Study overall: From the United States, Italy and Spain came samples of acute and convalescent COVID-19.

Original data processing: Researchers report that nucleated cell counts were estimated from reference gene primer amplification. Some clones are missing from TCRdb's copy, which holds only in-frame ones; the method was immunoSEQ multiplex PCR. The V and J calls and the clone size are those of that table, but D and trimming were determined from the DNA. The data contain roughly 150,000 clones, roughly four fifths of them seen just once; the ten biggest clones take up roughly 15%. CDR1 is KGHSH and CDR2 is LQKENI in the germline V gene. The CDR3 spans 12 residues. The V gene lost 6 bases and the J gene lost 7 bases, with 13 bases spanning the gap.

The sequenced sample consisted of peripheral blood. This TCR came from a human donor with acute or convalescent COVID-19. The donor label of this sample is uncertain. The V call is TRBV18, the J call TRBJ2-7, with D perhaps matching TRBD2 (6 bases). Written as DNA, the CDR3 is TGTGCCAGCTCCCCCCAACGGGAGGAGCAGTACTTC. Its protein product is CASSPQREEQYF.